The 21 T cell receptor beta chains listed next were all sequenced from one sample in a study of control samples from healthy donors and cancer patients. Only in-frame clones appear in the TCRdb table, and some are missing; sequencing was by immunoSEQ multiplex PCR. The sample yields over 100,000 clones, roughly 92% seen once. Sequenced input: blood. The receptors come from a young man in good health.

This chain uses TRBV9 with TRBJ2-2; a possible D gene is TRBD1 (6 bases). With 4 bases removed from V and 6 bases from J, the gap between germline ends came to 13 bases. Germline CDR1 reads SGDLS; CDR2 reads YYNGEE. The CDR3 is 14 residues long. CDR3 bases: TGTGCCAGCAGCCTAAAGACAGGCCCCGGGGAGCTGTTTTTT. Its translation is CASSLKTGPGELFF.

V is TRBV18 and J is TRBJ2-1; 8 nucleotides match TRBD2. This CDR3 is 16 amino acids long. J gave up 7 bases and V 3 bases, and 11 bases lay outside the gene matches. The germline gives CDR1 KGHSH, CDR2 LQKENI. The CDR3: CASSPIGGASWNEQFF. The DNA for the CDR3 is TGTGCCAGCTCACCGATCGGGGGGGCCTCCTGGAATGAGCAGTTCTTC.

The J gene is TRBJ1-4, the V gene TRBV19; 7 nucleotides agree with TRBD1. In germline, CDR1 is LNHDA, CDR2 SQIVND (reference sequence). V shed 6 bases and J 2 bases; nucleotides not matched to a gene: 6. The CDR3 consists of 15 residues. The CDR3 here is CASRTGQATNEKLFF. CDR3 sequence (DNA): TGTGCCAGTAGAACAGGACAGGCGACTAATGAAAAACTGTTTTTT. Full variable domain (remainder filled in from reference TRBV19 and TRBJ1-4): DGGITQSPKYLFRKEGQNVTLSCEQNLNHDAMYWYRQDPGQGLRLIYYSQIVNDFQKGDIAEGYSVSREKKESFPLTVTSAQKNPTAFYLCASRTGQATNEKLFFGSGTQLSVL.

The DNA of the CDR3 is TGTGCCAGTGCCGCCGGGCGGGGGCGAGACTCACCCCTCCACTTT. Amino acid sequence: CASAAGRGRDSPLHF. The J gene is TRBJ1-6, the V gene TRBV6-4; TRBD1 is a possible D gene (6 bases). Trimming removed 9 bases at V and 10 bases at J, with 22 bases between. Germline V lookup: CDR1 MRHNA, CDR2 SNTAGT. The CDR3 is made up of 15 amino acids.

The chain joins TRBV29-1 to TRBJ2-5; 11 nucleotides agree with TRBD2. The germline V gene encodes CDR1 SQVTM and CDR2 ANQGSEA. Trimming cost V 5 bases and J 5 bases; bases outside gene matches: 4. This CDR3 comprises 13 residues. CDR3 nucleotides: TGCAGCGTTACGACTAGCGGGGATGAGACCCAGTACTTC. Amino acids: CSVTTSGDETQYF.

The chain combines TRBV2 with TRBJ1-5; D gene unclear. Trimming took off 0 bases at V and 2 bases at J, with 11 bases between the two ends. The CDR3 has 16 amino acids. Germline CDR1 reads SNHLY; CDR2 reads FYNNEI. In nucleotides, the CDR3 is TGTGCCAGCAGTGAAGCGCGAGGATATGGCAATCAGCCCCAGCATTTT. Residues: CASSEARGYGNQPQHF.

Concerning this clone itself: Other DNA sequences within the sample encode an identical CDR3. The rearrangement links TRBV2 to TRBJ2-5; D unresolved. Trimming cost V 2 bases and J 2 bases, with 0 bases left between them. Germline CDR1 SNHLY, CDR2 FYNNEI. The CDR3 loop spans 11 amino acids. CDR3 sequence: CASSEQETQYF. The CDR3 DNA reads TGTGCCAGCAGTGAACAAGAGACCCAGTACTTC.

The V and J genes are TRBV6-1 and TRBJ2-3, with 9 bases matching TRBD2. Germline V gives CDR1 MNHNS, CDR2 SASEGT. This CDR3 is built from 15 residues. With 2 bases clipped from V and 5 bases from J, the junction kept 5 bases outside the gene matches. In DNA form, the CDR3 reads TGTGCCAGCAGTGAACTGCGGGGGGGATTAGATACGCAGTATTTT. Its protein product is CASSELRGGLDTQYF.

The chain employs TRBV19 and TRBJ1-5, with D uncertain. V shed 3 bases and J shed 1 base, with 4 bases lying between them. Germline V lookup: CDR1 LNHDA, CDR2 SQIVND (reference sequence). CDR3 length equals 13 residues. In DNA, the CDR3 is TGTGCCAGTAGTATCAGCAGCAATCAGCCCCAGCATTTT. Protein sequence: CASSISSNQPQHF. Full variable domain (outside the CDR3, taken from reference TRBV19 and TRBJ1-5): DGGITQSPKYLFRKEGQNVTLSCEQNLNHDAMYWYRQDPGQGLRLIYYSQIVNDFQKGDIAEGYSVSREKKESFPLTVTSAQKNPTAFYLCASSISSNQPQHFGDGTRLSIL.

CDR3 in amino acids: CASSLGALRGAYNEQFF. DNA for the CDR3: TGCGCCAGCAGCTTGGGGGCTTTGCGGGGGGCCTACAATGAGCAGTTCTTC. The V and J genes are TRBV5-1 and TRBJ2-1; 8 nucleotides agree with TRBD2. Unmatched junction bases numbered 7, after V lost 0 bases and J lost 2 bases. Germline V lookup: CDR1 SGHRS, CDR2 YFSETQ. The CDR3 is 17 amino acids.

The chain recombines TRBV5-1 with TRBJ1-3; D remains unclear. The CDR3 contains 15 residues. Looked up from germline, CDR1 is SGHRS and CDR2 is YFSETQ. V was clipped by 4 bases and J by 0 bases, with 11 bases between them. The CDR3 DNA reads TGCGCCAGCAGCAGGGCAGTAGGCTCTGGAAACACCATATATTTT. Translating gives CASSRAVGSGNTIYF.

V usage is TRBV29-1 and J usage is TRBJ1-1, with D unresolved. The CDR3 is 11 residues long. The ends were cut back, 7 bases at V and 4 bases at J, with 10 bases in the middle. In germline, CDR1 is SQVTM, CDR2 ANQGSEA. CDR3 coding DNA: TGCAGCGGTGGTTGGGGCACTGAAGCTTTCTTT. Encoded protein: CSGGWGTEAFF.

The V and J genes are TRBV5-6 and TRBJ1-5; 7 bases fit TRBD1. Germline values: CDR1 SGHDT, CDR2 YYEEEE. Germline trimming cut 4 bases from V and 4 bases from J; bases unmatched to any gene: 8. This CDR3 is 15 amino acids long. The CDR3 reads CASSLWDRENQPQHF. The CDR3 DNA sequence: TGTGCCAGCAGCCTTTGGGACAGAGAGAATCAGCCCCAGCATTTT. Looking up the rest from reference TRBV5-6 and TRBJ1-5 gives the full variable domain: DAGVTQSPTHLIKTRGQQVTLRCSPKSGHDTVSWYQQALGQGPQFIFQYYEEEERQRGNFPDRFSGHQFPNYSSELNVNALLLGDSALYLCASSLWDRENQPQHFGDGTRLSIL.

The J gene is TRBJ2-7, the V gene TRBV9; TRBD2 agrees at 10 bases. The germline V gene encodes CDR1 SGDLS and CDR2 YYNGEE. The CDR3 consists of 15 residues. With 3 bases clipped from V and 6 bases from J, the junction kept 9 bases outside the gene matches. CDR3 amino acids: CASSESSGGTGEQYF. The CDR3 region has the DNA TGTGCCAGCAGCGAATCTAGCGGGGGAACGGGCGAGCAGTACTTC.

The chain carries TRBV7-6 and TRBJ1-2; no firm D call. CDR3 length: 13 residues. The V gene lost 2 bases and the J gene lost 2 bases, with 6 bases spanning the gap. Germline loops: CDR1 SGHVS, CDR2 FNYEAQ. The CDR3: CASSLFSNYGYTF. The DNA for the CDR3 is TGTGCCAGCAGCTTATTCTCCAACTATGGCTACACCTTC.

The chain couples TRBV18 to TRBJ1-1; TRBD1 is a possible D gene (5 bases). This CDR3 has 15 amino acids. The V end was cut by 3 bases, the J end by 4 bases, with 15 bases between. Germline CDR1 and CDR2: KGHSH and LQKENI. The CDR3 region is CASSPTRGGSTEAFF. CDR3 nucleotide sequence: TGTGCCAGCTCACCCACACGGGGGGGGAGCACTGAAGCTTTCTTT.

This clone was picked up one time. The chain carries TRBV5-1 and TRBJ2-1; 7 nucleotides match TRBD1. Germline V gene data show CDR1 as SGHRS and CDR2 as YFSETQ. V was pared by 0 bases and J by 6 bases, with 6 bases of the junction left unmatched. The CDR3 contains 15 residues. CDR3 DNA sequence: TGCGCCAGCAGCTTGGCACAGGGGCAAGCCAATGAGCAGTTCTTC. This codes for CASSLAQGQANEQFF. Variable domain in full (rest from reference TRBV5-1 and TRBJ2-1): KAGVTQTPRYLIKTRGQQVTLSCSPISGHRSVSWYQQTPGQGLQFLFEYFSETQRNKGNFPGRFSGRQFSNSRSEMNVSTLELGDSALYLCASSLAQGQANEQFFGPGTRLTVL.

The V gene is TRBV6-4, the J gene TRBJ2-3, with 7 bases identical to TRBD2. Germline-derived CDR1 and CDR2 are MRHNA and SNTAGT. This CDR3 comprises 15 residues. With 2 bases clipped from V and 1 base from J, the junction kept 3 bases outside the gene matches. The CDR3 region is CASSDAAGGTDTQYF. As DNA, the CDR3 is TGTGCCAGCAGTGACGCTGCGGGGGGCACAGATACGCAGTATTTT.

This chain joins TRBV6-6 and TRBJ1-3; 9 bases agree with TRBD1. From germline, CDR1 is MNHNY and CDR2 SVGAGI (reference sequence). The ends lost 6 bases at V and 8 bases at J; junction bases unmatched: 8. The CDR3 length is 14 residues. CDR3 in amino acids: CASRPDRGFDTIYF. In DNA, the CDR3 is TGTGCCAGCAGGCCCGACAGGGGGTTCGACACCATATATTTT.

This clone was counted a few times. This chain connects TRBV6-2 or TRBV6-3 to TRBJ1-1; maybe TRBD1 (6 bases). Trimming pared 3 bases from V and 7 bases from J, leaving 15 bases between. The CDR3 sequence is 14 residues long. CDR1 is MNHEY, CDR2 SVGEGT, per germline. CDR3 region: CASSYLQGGFEAFF. In DNA form, the CDR3 reads TGTGCCAGCAGTTATTTACAGGGAGGATTTGAAGCTTTCTTT.

The chain couples TRBV5-5 to TRBJ1-2; D might be TRBD1 (5 bases). Germline V lookup: CDR1 SGHKS, CDR2 YYEKEE (reference sequence). This CDR3 is built from 13 residues. V was trimmed by 4 bases and J by 5 bases, leaving 12 bases between them. The CDR3 is CASSPPDTYGYTF. In DNA form, the CDR3 reads TGTGCCAGCAGCCCCCCGGACACTTATGGCTACACCTTC.